This T cell receptor (beta chain) was sequenced during a study of identical twins. For this clonotype: The antigen is unknown.

General observations from the study: Cord blood's abundant beta clonotypes had fewer insertions, unlike memory repertoires. For monozygotic twins, models underestimated out-of-frame TCR alpha sharing.

Each CDR3 protein gets one entry after TCRdb re-called the 5' RACE reads with MiXCR. Here the sample spans some 1,700,000 distinct CDR3 sequences, roughly a third being singletons. CDR1 is DFQATT, CDR2 SNEGSKA, per germline (reference sequence). The length of the CDR3 is 14 residues. Trimming left V 1 base short and J 4 bases short, with 11 bases between. Sample: cord blood. The sequence derives from a newborn girl in good health. The V and J genes are TRBV20-1 and TRBJ1-5; no clear D. This chain's CDR3 is CSARVGRANQPQHF. In nucleotides, the CDR3 is TGCAGTGCTAGAGTAGGCAGAGCAAATCAGCCCCAGCATTTT.